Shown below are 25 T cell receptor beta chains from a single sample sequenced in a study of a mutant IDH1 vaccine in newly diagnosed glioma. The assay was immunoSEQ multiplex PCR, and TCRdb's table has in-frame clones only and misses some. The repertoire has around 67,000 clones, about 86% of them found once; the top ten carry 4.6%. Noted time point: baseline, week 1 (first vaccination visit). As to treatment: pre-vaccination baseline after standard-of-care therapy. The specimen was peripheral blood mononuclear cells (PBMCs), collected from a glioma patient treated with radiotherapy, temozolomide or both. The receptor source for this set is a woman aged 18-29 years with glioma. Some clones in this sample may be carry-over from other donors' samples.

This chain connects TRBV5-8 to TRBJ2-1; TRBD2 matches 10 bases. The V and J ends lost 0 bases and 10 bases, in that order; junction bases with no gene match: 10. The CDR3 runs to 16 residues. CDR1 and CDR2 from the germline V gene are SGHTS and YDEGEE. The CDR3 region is CASSLGELAGLEEQFF. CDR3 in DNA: TGTGCCAGCAGCTTGGGGGAACTAGCGGGATTAGAGGAGCAGTTCTTC.

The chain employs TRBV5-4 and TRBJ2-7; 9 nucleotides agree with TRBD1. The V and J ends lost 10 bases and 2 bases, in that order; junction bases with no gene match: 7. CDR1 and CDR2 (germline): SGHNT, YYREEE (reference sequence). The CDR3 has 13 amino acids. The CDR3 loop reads CAWAGQGTYEQYF. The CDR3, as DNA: TGTGCCTGGGCGGGACAGGGAACCTACGAGCAGTACTTC.

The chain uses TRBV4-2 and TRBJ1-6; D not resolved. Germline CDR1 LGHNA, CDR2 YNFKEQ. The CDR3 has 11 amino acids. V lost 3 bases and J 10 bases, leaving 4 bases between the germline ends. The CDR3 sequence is CASSQGSPLHF. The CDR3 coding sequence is TGTGCCAGCAGCCAGGGATCACCCCTCCACTTT.

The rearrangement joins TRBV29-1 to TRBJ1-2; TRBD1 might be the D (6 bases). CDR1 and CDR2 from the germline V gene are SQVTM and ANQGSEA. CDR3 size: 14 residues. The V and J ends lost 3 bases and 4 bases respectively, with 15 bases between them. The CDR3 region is CSVERDKGSYGYTF. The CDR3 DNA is TGCAGCGTTGAGAGGGACAAAGGATCCTATGGCTACACCTTC. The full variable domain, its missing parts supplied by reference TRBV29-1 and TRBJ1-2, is SAVISQKPSRDICQRGTSLTIQCQVDSQVTMMFWYRQQPGQSLTLIATANQGSEATYESGFVIDKFPISRPNLTFSTLTVSNMSPEDSSIYLCSVERDKGSYGYTFGSGTRLTVV.

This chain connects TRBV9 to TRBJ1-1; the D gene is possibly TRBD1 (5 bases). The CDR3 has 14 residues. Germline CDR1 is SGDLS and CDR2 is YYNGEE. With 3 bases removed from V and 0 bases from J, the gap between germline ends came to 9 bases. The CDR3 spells CASSATGVNTEAFF. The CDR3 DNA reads TGTGCCAGCAGCGCGACGGGGGTGAACACTGAAGCTTTCTTT. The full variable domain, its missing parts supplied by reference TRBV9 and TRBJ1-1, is DSGVTQTPKHLITATGQRVTLRCSPRSGDLSVYWYQQSLDQGLQFLIQYYNGEERAKGNILERFSAQQFPDLHSELNLSSLELGDSALYFCASSATGVNTEAFFGQGTRLTVV.

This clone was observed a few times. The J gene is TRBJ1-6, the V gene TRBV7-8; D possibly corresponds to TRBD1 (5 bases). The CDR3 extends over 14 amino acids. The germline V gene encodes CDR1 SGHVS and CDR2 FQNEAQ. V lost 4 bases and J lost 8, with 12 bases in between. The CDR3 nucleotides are TGTGCCAGCAGCTGGGGTCAGGGATATTCACCCCTCCACTTT. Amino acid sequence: CASSWGQGYSPLHF.

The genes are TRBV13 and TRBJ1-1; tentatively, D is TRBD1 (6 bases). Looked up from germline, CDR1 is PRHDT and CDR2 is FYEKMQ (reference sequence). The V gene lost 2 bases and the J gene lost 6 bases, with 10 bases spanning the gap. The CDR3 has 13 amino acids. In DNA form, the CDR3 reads TGTGCCAGCAGCTTAAGGGGGGGAGCTGAAGCTTTCTTT. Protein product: CASSLRGGAEAFF.

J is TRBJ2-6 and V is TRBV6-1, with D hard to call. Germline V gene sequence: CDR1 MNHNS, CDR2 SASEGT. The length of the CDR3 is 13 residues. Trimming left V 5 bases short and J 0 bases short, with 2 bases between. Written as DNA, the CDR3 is TGTGCCAGCAGTTTCTCTGGGGCCAACGTCCTGACTTTC. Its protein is CASSFSGANVLTF.

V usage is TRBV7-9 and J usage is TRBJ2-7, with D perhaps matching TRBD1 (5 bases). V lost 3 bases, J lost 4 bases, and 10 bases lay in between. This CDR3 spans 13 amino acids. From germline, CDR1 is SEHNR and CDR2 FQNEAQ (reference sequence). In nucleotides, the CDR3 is TGTGCCAGCAGCTTTCCAGGGAAGTACGAGCAGTACTTC. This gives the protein CASSFPGKYEQYF.

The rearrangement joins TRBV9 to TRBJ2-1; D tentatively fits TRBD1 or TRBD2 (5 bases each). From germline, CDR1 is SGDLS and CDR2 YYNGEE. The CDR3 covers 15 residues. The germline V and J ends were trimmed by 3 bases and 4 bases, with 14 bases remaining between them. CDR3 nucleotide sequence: TGTGCCAGCAGCGCCGGGGCTATAGGGTACAATGAGCAGTTCTTC. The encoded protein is CASSAGAIGYNEQFF.

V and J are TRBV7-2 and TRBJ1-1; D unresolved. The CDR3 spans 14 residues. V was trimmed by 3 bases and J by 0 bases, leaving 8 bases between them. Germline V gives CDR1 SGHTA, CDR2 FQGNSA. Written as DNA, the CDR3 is TGTGCCAGCAGCTTGGAGTTCATGAACACTGAAGCTTTCTTT. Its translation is CASSLEFMNTEAFF. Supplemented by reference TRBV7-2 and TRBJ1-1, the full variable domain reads GAGVSQSPSNKVTEKGKDVELRCDPISGHTALYWYRQSLGQGLEFLIYFQGNSAPDKSGLPSDRFSAERTGGSVSTLTIQRTQQEDSAVYLCASSLEFMNTEAFFGQGTRLTVV.

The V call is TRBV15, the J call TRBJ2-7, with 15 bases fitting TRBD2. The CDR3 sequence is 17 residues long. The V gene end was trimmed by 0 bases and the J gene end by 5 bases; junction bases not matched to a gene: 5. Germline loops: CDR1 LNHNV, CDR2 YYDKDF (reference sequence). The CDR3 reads CATSREGLAGGGDEQYF. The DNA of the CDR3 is TGTGCCACCAGCAGAGAAGGACTAGCGGGAGGGGGCGACGAGCAGTACTTC. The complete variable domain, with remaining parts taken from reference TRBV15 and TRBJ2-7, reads DAMVIQNPRYQVTQFGKPVTLSCSQTLNHNVMYWYQQKSSQAPKLLFHYYDKDFNNEADTPDNFQSRRPNTSFCFLDIRSPGLGDTAMYLCATSREGLAGGGDEQYFGPGTRLTVT.

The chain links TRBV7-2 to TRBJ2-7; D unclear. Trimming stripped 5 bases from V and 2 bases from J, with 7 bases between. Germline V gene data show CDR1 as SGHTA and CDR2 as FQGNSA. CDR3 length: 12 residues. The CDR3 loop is CASSQNTYEQYF. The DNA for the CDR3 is TGTGCCAGCAGCCAGAACACCTACGAGCAGTACTTC.

DNA of the CDR3: TGTGCCAGCAGCCAAGAGTCGGGATCAGCGTACTACGAGCAGTACTTC. Amino acid sequence: CASSQESGSAYYEQYF. This sequence joins TRBV4-2 and TRBJ2-7; possibly TRBD2 for D (5 bases). V was cut by 0 bases and J by 3 bases, with 15 bases left in between. Germline CDR1 is LGHNA and CDR2 is YNFKEQ. This CDR3 is built from 16 residues.

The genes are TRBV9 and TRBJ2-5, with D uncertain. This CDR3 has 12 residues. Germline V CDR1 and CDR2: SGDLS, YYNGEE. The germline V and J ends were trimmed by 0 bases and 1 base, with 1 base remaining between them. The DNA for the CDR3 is TGTGCCAGCAGCGTAGGCCAAGAGACCCAGTACTTC. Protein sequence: CASSVGQETQYF.

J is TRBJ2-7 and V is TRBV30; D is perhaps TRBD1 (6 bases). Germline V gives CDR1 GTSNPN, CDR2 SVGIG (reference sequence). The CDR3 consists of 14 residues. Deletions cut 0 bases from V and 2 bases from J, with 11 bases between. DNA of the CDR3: TGTGCCTGGAGTGTCCGGGACACCGCCTACGAGCAGTACTTC. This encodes CAWSVRDTAYEQYF. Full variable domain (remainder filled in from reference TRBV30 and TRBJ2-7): SQTIHQWPATLVQPVGSPLSLECTVEGTSNPNLYWYRQAAGRGLQLLFYSVGIGQISSEVPQNLSASRPQDRQFILSSKKLLLSDSGFYLCAWSVRDTAYEQYFGPGTRLTVT.

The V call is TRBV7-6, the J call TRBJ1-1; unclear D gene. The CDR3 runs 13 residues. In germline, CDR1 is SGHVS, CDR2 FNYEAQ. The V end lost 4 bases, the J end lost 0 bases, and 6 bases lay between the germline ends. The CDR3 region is CASSSTLNTEAFF. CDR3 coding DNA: TGTGCCAGCAGCTCGACACTGAACACTGAAGCTTTCTTT.

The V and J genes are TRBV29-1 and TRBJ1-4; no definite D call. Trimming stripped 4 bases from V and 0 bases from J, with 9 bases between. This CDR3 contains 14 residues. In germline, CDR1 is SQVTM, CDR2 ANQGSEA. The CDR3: CSVGYGTTNEKLFF. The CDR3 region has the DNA TGCAGCGTTGGGTACGGAACAACTAATGAAAAACTGTTTTTT.

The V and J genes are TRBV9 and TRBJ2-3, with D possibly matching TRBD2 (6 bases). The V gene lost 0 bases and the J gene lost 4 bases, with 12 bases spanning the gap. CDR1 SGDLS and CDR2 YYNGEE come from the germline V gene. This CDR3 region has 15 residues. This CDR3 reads CASSVAGAVPDTQYF. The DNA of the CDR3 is TGTGCCAGCAGCGTAGCGGGAGCCGTTCCAGATACGCAGTATTTT.

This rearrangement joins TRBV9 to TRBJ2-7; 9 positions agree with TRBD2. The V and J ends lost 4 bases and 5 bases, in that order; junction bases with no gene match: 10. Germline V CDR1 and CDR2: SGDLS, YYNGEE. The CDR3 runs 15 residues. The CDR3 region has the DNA TGTGCCAGCAGCTCTGGCGGGGGGGCTATCCACGAGCAGTACTTC. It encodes CASSSGGGAIHEQYF.

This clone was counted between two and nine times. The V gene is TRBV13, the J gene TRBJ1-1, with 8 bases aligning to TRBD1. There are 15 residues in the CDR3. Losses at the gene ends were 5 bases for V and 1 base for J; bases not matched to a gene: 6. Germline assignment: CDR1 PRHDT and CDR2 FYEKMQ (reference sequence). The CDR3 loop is CASSGGGQGNTEAFF. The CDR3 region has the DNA TGTGCCAGCAGCGGTGGTGGACAGGGGAACACTGAAGCTTTCTTT. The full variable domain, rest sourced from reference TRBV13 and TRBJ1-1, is AAGVIQSPRHLIKEKRETATLKCYPIPRHDTVYWYQQGPGQDPQFLISFYEKMQSDKGSIPDRFSAQQFSDYHSELNMSSLELGDSALYFCASSGGGQGNTEAFFGQGTRLTVV.

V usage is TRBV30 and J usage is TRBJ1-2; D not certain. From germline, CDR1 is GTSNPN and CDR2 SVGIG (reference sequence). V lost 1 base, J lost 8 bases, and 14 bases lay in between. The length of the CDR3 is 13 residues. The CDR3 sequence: CAWSATELGGYTF. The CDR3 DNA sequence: TGTGCCTGGAGTGCTACGGAGTTGGGAGGCTACACCTTC.

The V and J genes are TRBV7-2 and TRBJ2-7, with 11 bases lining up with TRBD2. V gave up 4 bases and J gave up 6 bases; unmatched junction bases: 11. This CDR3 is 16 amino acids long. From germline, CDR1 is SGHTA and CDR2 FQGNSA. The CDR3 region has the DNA TGTGCCAGCAGCTCCCCTAGCGGGGGGCACCCCGGCGAGCAGTACTTC. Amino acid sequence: CASSSPSGGHPGEQYF.

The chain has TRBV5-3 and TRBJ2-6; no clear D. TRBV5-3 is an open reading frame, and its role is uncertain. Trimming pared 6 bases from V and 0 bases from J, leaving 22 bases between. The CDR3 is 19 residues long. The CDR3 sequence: CARTRCGPTSGSGANVLTF. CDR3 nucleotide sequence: TGTGCCAGAACGCGATGTGGACCCACATCAGGCTCTGGGGCCAACGTCCTGACTTTC.

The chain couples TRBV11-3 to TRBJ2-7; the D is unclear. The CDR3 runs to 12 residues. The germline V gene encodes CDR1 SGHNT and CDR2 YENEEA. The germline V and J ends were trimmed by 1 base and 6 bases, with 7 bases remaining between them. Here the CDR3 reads CASSLGLREQYF. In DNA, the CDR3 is TGTGCCAGCAGCTTAGGTTTGCGCGAGCAGTACTTC. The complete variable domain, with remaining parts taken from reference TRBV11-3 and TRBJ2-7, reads EAGVVQSPRYKIIEKKQPVAFWCNPISGHNTLYWYLQNLGQGPELLIRYENEEAVDDSQLPKDRFSAERLKGVDSTLKIQPAELGDSAVYLCASSLGLREQYFGPGTRLTVT.